Below are 29 T cell receptor beta chains sequenced from a single sample in a study of cytomegalovirus exposure and HLA in healthy donors. A multiplex PCR was run with 60 Vbeta primers and 13 Jbeta primers. Data came from immunoSEQ multiplex PCR; TCRdb stores just in-frame clones and leaves some out. The table records 55,000 to 70,000 clones, 65% to 70% of them present only once. Sequencing used PBMCs. The receptors shown here come from a man aged 40-49 years in good health and CMV-seropositive.

V and J are TRBV7-2 and TRBJ1-3; TRBD1 agrees at 8 bases. This CDR3 is built from 15 residues. Germline V gene lookup returns CDR1 SGHTA and CDR2 FQGNSA. V shed 1 base, J shed 8 bases, and the junction held 7 bases outside the gene matches. CDR3 nucleotides: TGTGCCAGCAGCTTAGGCCAGGGGGCGAAATACACCATATATTTT. Protein product: CASSLGQGAKYTIYF.

This chain uses TRBV4-3 with TRBJ2-1, with D possibly matching TRBD1 (5 bases). Germline V CDR1 and CDR2: LGHNA, YSLEER. V was trimmed by 0 bases and J by 9 bases, leaving 9 bases between them. This CDR3 is built from 13 residues. The CDR3 protein is CASSQDLQGEQFF. The CDR3 DNA reads TGCGCCAGCAGCCAAGATTTGCAGGGTGAGCAGTTCTTC.

The chain recombines TRBV7-3 with TRBJ2-5; 10 bases agree with TRBD1. Germline CDR1 reads SGHTA; CDR2 reads FQGTGA. The CDR3 is made up of 16 amino acids. Unmatched junction bases numbered 5, after V lost 2 bases and J lost 2 bases. CDR3 nucleotides: TGTGCCAGCAGCTTAGGGGGACAGGGGCCGCAAGAGACCCAGTACTTC. This gives the protein CASSLGGQGPQETQYF.

This clone was observed a handful of times. The V call is TRBV5-4, the J call TRBJ1-1; D is uncertain. The CDR3 runs to 13 residues. Per the germline V gene, CDR1 is SGHNT and CDR2 is YYREEE (reference sequence). The V end was cut by 0 bases, the J end by 7 bases, with 10 bases between. The CDR3 sequence is CASSLDRRYEAFF. The DNA for the CDR3 is TGTGCCAGCAGCTTGGACAGACGGTATGAAGCTTTCTTT. Using reference TRBV5-4 and TRBJ1-1 for the parts outside the CDR3, the full variable domain is ETGVTQSPTHLIKTRGQQVTLRCSSQSGHNTVSWYQQALGQGPQFIFQYYREEENGRGNFPPRFSGLQFPNYSSELNVNALELDDSALYLCASSLDRRYEAFFGQGTRLTVV.

The rearrangement uses TRBV2 and TRBJ2-7; possible D gene TRBD1, 6 bases. This CDR3 is 15 amino acids long. CDR1 is SNHLY and CDR2 is FYNNEI in the germline V gene. The V gene lost 5 bases and the J gene lost 2 bases, with 16 bases spanning the gap. CDR3 sequence reads: CASSKQGSITYEQYF. CDR3 nucleotides: TGTGCCAGCAGTAAACAGGGTTCTATAACCTACGAGCAGTACTTC.

The chain is built from TRBV6-5 and TRBJ2-1, with 12 positions matching TRBD2. J gave up 6 bases and V 4 bases, and 7 bases lay outside the gene matches. Germline lookup yields CDR1 MNHEY and CDR2 SVGAGI. The length of the CDR3 is 16 residues. The CDR3 region has the DNA TGTGCCAGCAGTTCCGGGGGACTAGCGGGTAGCAATGAGCAGTTCTTC. Translating it yields CASSSGGLAGSNEQFF.

J is TRBJ2-2 and V is TRBV19; TRBD2 aligns across 12 bases. The CDR3 extends over 20 amino acids. Germline V gives CDR1 LNHDA, CDR2 SQIVND (reference sequence). The V and J ends lost 7 bases and 6 bases, in that order; junction bases with no gene match: 21. CDR3 amino acids: CASTRRPPSGRAGDSGELFF. The DNA of the CDR3 is TGTGCCAGTACCAGAAGACCCCCTAGCGGGAGGGCCGGGGATTCCGGGGAGCTGTTTTTT.

Regarding this clone: No conserved phenylalanine or tryptophan ends this CDR3, so it is likely a read error. This chain connects TRBV20-1 to TRBJ2-7; no reliable D call. Looked up from germline, CDR1 is DFQATT and CDR2 is SNEGSKA (reference sequence). The CDR3 consists of 11 residues. Trimming pared 5 bases from V and 7 bases from J, leaving 12 bases between. CDR3 DNA: TGCAGTGCTGCCCGCCAGGATGAGCAGTACCTC. Amino acid sequence: CSAARQDEQYL.

This chain connects TRBV6-5 to TRBJ2-5, with D possibly being TRBD1 (6 bases). CDR3 length: 15 amino acids. V was trimmed by 5 bases and J by 2 bases, leaving 15 bases between them. Germline V gene sequence: CDR1 MNHEY, CDR2 SVGAGI. CDR3: CASSPTGIPQETQYF. The CDR3 coding sequence is TGTGCCAGCAGTCCGACAGGAATCCCACAAGAGACCCAGTACTTC.

This clone showed up just a few times. The J gene is TRBJ2-4, the V gene TRBV4-2; 7 bases match TRBD1. The CDR3 is made up of 15 amino acids. V lost 4 bases to trimming and J lost 3 bases; unmatched junction nucleotides: 6. CDR1 LGHNA and CDR2 YNFKEQ come from the germline V gene. CDR3 sequence: CASSPRQGGKNIQYF. DNA for the CDR3: TGTGCCAGCAGCCCCCGACAGGGTGGCAAAAACATTCAGTACTTC.

This chain links TRBV7-9 with TRBJ2-7; D possibly corresponds to TRBD1 (6 bases). CDR1 and CDR2 from the germline V gene are SEHNR and FQNEAQ (reference sequence). The CDR3 length is 12 residues. For the CDR3, the DNA is TGTTCCATCCAGGACAGAGCCTACGAGCAGTACTTC. This translates into CSIQDRAYEQYF.

V usage is TRBV6-5 and J usage is TRBJ2-7, with D possibly being TRBD1 (6 bases). Trimming removed 0 bases at V and 4 bases at J, with 13 bases between. Germline values: CDR1 MNHEY, CDR2 SVGAGI. This CDR3 has 15 residues. CDR3 bases: TGTGCCAGCAGTTACTCGAGAGGCAGGGGATACGAGCAGTACTTC. Translated, it gives CASSYSRGRGYEQYF.

This sequence joins TRBV6-5 and TRBJ1-4; 9 bases align to TRBD1. In germline, CDR1 is MNHEY, CDR2 SVGAGI. With V trimmed by 2 bases and J by 8 bases, 3 bases remained unmatched. The CDR3 totals 14 residues. The CDR3 loop is CASSYGTGREKLFF. The CDR3, as DNA: TGTGCCAGCAGTTACGGGACAGGGCGAGAAAAACTGTTTTTT.

The chain recombines TRBV30 with TRBJ2-2; 8 bases are a match to TRBD2. J was trimmed by 5 bases and V by 4 bases; bases with no gene match: 3. The germline gives CDR1 GTSNPN, CDR2 SVGIG (reference sequence). The CDR3 is 13 residues long. DNA of the CDR3: TGTGCCTGGACGCCTAGCGGGACCGGGGAGCTGTTTTTT. It yields the protein CAWTPSGTGELFF.

The chain combines TRBV29-1 with TRBJ1-2; no reliable D call. The CDR3 has 11 residues. Germline lookup yields CDR1 SQVTM and CDR2 ANQGSEA. V dropped 4 bases and J dropped 1 base, with 4 bases sitting between them. DNA of the CDR3: TGCAGCGTTGTTAGTAACTATGGCTACACCTTC. Translation: CSVVSNYGYTF.

With regard to this clone: A read error may be the cause here, since a much bigger clone is one base away. The genes are TRBV7-3 and TRBJ1-1, with D uncertain. Trimming took off 2 bases at V and 1 base at J, with 5 bases between the two ends. The length of the CDR3 is 13 residues. CDR1 and CDR2 from the germline V gene are SGHTA and FQGTGA. CDR3 sequence: CASSLQENTEAFF. The CDR3 DNA sequence: TGTGCCAGCAGCTTACAGGAGAACACTGAAGCTTTCTTT.

The rearrangement links TRBV5-1 to TRBJ2-5; D might be TRBD1 (5 bases). The ends were cut back, 4 bases at V and 4 bases at J, with 14 bases in the middle. The V gene's germline CDR1 is SGHRS and CDR2 YFSETQ. CDR3 length equals 14 residues. The CDR3 sequence is CASSGAVQGETQYF. The CDR3 DNA reads TGCGCCAGCAGCGGTGCGGTCCAGGGAGAGACCCAGTACTTC.

This rearrangement joins TRBV18 to TRBJ2-1; the D gene is possibly TRBD2 (5 bases). CDR3 length: 18 residues. Germline V CDR1 and CDR2: KGHSH, LQKENI. Trimming cost V 3 bases and J 6 bases, with 24 bases left between them. CDR3 amino acids: CASSPLLFSEFNPNEQFF. The CDR3, as DNA: TGTGCCAGCTCACCTCTTCTGTTTAGCGAATTCAATCCCAATGAGCAGTTCTTC.

The V and J genes are TRBV10-3 and TRBJ2-2, with D perhaps TRBD1 (6 bases). CDR3 length: 14 residues. The ends were cut back, 4 bases at V and 3 bases at J, with 9 bases in the middle. CDR1 is ENHRY and CDR2 is SYGVKD in the germline V gene. The CDR3 is CAISVGADTGELFF. In DNA, the CDR3 is TGTGCCATCAGTGTGGGGGCCGACACCGGGGAGCTGTTTTTT.

This rearrangement joins TRBV7-9 to TRBJ2-5; 8 bases align to TRBD1. The trim removed 3 bases at V and 5 bases at J, leaving 5 bases unmatched. This CDR3 contains 14 residues. From germline, CDR1 is SEHNR and CDR2 FQNEAQ (reference sequence). The chain's CDR3 is CASSFGQGGETQYF. The CDR3 DNA sequence: TGTGCCAGCAGCTTTGGACAGGGTGGCGAGACCCAGTACTTC.

This clone has only a few counts. The same CDR3 arises from other DNA sequences in this sample as well. The chain recombines TRBV9 with TRBJ2-3; 9 bases align to TRBD2. Germline trimming cut 0 bases from V and 4 bases from J; bases unmatched to any gene: 6. Germline V CDR1 and CDR2: SGDLS, YYNGEE. The CDR3 extends over 16 amino acids. CDR3 coding DNA: TGTGCCAGCAGCGTAGGGATAGCGGGGGTCGCAGATACGCAGTATTTT. This translates into CASSVGIAGVADTQYF.

The gene calls are TRBV18 and TRBJ1-1; D is unclear. The CDR3 covers 14 residues. Trimming left V 0 bases short and J 3 bases short, with 8 bases between. Germline CDR1 KGHSH, CDR2 LQKENI. CDR3: CASSPPTSDTEAFF. The CDR3 DNA sequence: TGTGCCAGCTCACCACCAACGAGCGACACTGAAGCTTTCTTT. The whole variable domain, filled in from reference TRBV18 and TRBJ1-1, reads NAGVMQNPRHLVRRRGQEARLRCSPMKGHSHVYWYRQLPEEGLKFMVYLQKENIIDESGMPKERFSAEFPKEGPSILRIQQVVRGDSAAYFCASSPPTSDTEAFFGQGTRLTVV.

The rearrangement uses TRBV6-5 and TRBJ1-2; D is perhaps TRBD1 (6 bases). The germline gives CDR1 MNHEY, CDR2 SVGAGI. Trimming removed 4 bases at V and 7 bases at J, with 16 bases between. The CDR3 consists of 14 residues. The CDR3 here is CASSSGAPRGGYTF. DNA for the CDR3: TGTGCCAGCAGTTCCGGGGCCCCCAGGGGTGGCTACACCTTC.

This sequence joins TRBV28 and TRBJ1-1; D gene unclear. The V gene's germline CDR1 is MDHEN and CDR2 SYDVKM. The length of the CDR3 is 15 residues. V lost 1 base to trimming and J lost 2 bases, with 11 bases between them. The CDR3 DNA reads as TGTGCCAGCAGTTTATATGGCAGAGGCAACACTGAAGCTTTCTTT. Translated: CASSLYGRGNTEAFF. Full variable domain (missing parts from reference TRBV28 and TRBJ1-1): DVKVTQSSRYLVKRTGEKVFLECVQDMDHENMFWYRQDPGLGLRLIYFSYDVKMKEKGDIPEGYSVSREKKERFSLILESASTNQTSMYLCASSLYGRGNTEAFFGQGTRLTVV.

This sequence joins TRBV7-9 and TRBJ1-2; D not certain. With 1 base removed from V and 7 bases from J, the gap between germline ends came to 7 bases. The CDR3 contains 12 residues. Germline V gene sequence: CDR1 SEHNR, CDR2 FQNEAQ (reference sequence). CDR3 residues: CASSLGGLGYTF. Written as DNA, the CDR3 is TGTGCCAGCAGCTTAGGAGGGCTTGGCTACACCTTC.

The V call is TRBV6-5, the J call TRBJ2-7, with TRBD2 matching over 8 bases. CDR1 is MNHEY, CDR2 SVGAGI, per germline. The V and J ends lost 3 bases and 4 bases, in that order; junction bases with no gene match: 11. CDR3 size: 16 residues. The CDR3 bases are TGTGCCAGCAGTTATGGTCAGCGGGAGTTTGGGTACGAGCAGTACTTC. Translating gives CASSYGQREFGYEQYF.

This chain links TRBV6-5 with TRBJ1-1; the D gene is possibly TRBD1 (5 bases). The CDR3 is 13 amino acids. Germline V gene data show CDR1 as MNHEY and CDR2 as SVGAGI. The V and J ends lost 5 bases and 4 bases respectively, with 11 bases between them. This chain's CDR3 is CASSHVRATEAFF. CDR3 sequence (DNA): TGTGCCAGCAGTCACGTCAGGGCCACTGAAGCTTTCTTT.

CDR3 sequence reads: CASSQRGRGYEQYF. Written as DNA, the CDR3 is TGTGCCAGCAGTCAAAGGGGGCGGGGCTACGAGCAGTACTTC. The chain uses TRBV27 and TRBJ2-7; D is possibly TRBD1 (7 bases). The CDR3 covers 14 residues. The V end lost 5 bases, the J end lost 3 bases, and 14 bases lay between the germline ends. Germline V lookup: CDR1 MNHEY, CDR2 SMNVEV (reference sequence).

This chain links TRBV7-9 with TRBJ2-7; D may be TRBD1 (6 bases). The CDR3 length is 18 residues. Deletions cut 5 bases from V and 4 bases from J, with 27 bases between. Looked up from germline, CDR1 is SEHNR and CDR2 is FQNEAQ (reference sequence). CDR3 nucleotide sequence: TGTGCCAGCAGCCCCATCGAATCCAGGGGAAGTCTTACGTACGAGCAGTACTTC. Protein: CASSPIESRGSLTYEQYF.